This T cell receptor (beta chain) originates from a study of shared clonotypes between healthy human individuals. Study-level results: The study found roughly 5% of naive CD4 clonotypes shared across several donors. The study drew on few donors, limiting represented genetic and exposure-history diversity.

Healthy and HIV-negative, the adult donors had no recent acute infections or vaccinations. On this clone: Antigen unknown.

Sequenced by immunoSEQ multiplex PCR; TCRdb stores in-frame clones only, minus some. The sample records around 1 million clones, over 60% being singletons. The sequenced material came from memory CD4+ T cells sorted from blood. Stated subset: CD45RA-negative fraction. The receptor comes from a man in his late teens or twenties in good health.

The CDR3 protein is CASSVDPLAGQRGEQYF. The CDR3 nucleotides read TGTGCCAGCAGCGTAGACCCACTAGCGGGCCAGCGAGGGGAGCAGTACTTC. The V call is TRBV9, the J call TRBJ2-7; 9 bases fit TRBD2. V gave up 0 bases and J gave up 7 bases; unmatched junction bases: 14. The V gene's germline CDR1 is SGDLS and CDR2 YYNGEE. The CDR3 has 17 residues.